These 6 T cell receptor beta chains share one sample of origin, sequenced in a study of T cells in tuberculosis. Time point given: new active TB diagnosis, blood taken before or within 7 days of starting treatment. The repertoire was sequenced with immunoSEQ multiplex PCR; TCRdb's copy has only in-frame clones and lacks some. The table includes 25,000 to 40,000 clones, approximately 90% detected once. Sample: PBMCs, taken at tuberculosis diagnosis. Receptors originate from an adult with tuberculosis.

The chain employs TRBV5-1 and TRBJ1-5; perhaps TRBD1 as D (6 bases). The CDR3 sequence is 14 residues long. Germline values: CDR1 SGHRS, CDR2 YFSETQ. The V end was cut by 4 bases, the J end by 4 bases, with 12 bases between. The CDR3 reads CASSQGQPNQPQHF. The CDR3 DNA reads TGCGCCAGCAGCCAAGGACAGCCGAATCAGCCCCAGCATTTT. Variable domain in full (rest from reference TRBV5-1 and TRBJ1-5): KAGVTQTPRYLIKTRGQQVTLSCSPISGHRSVSWYQQTPGQGLQFLFEYFSETQRNKGNFPGRFSGRQFSNSRSEMNVSTLELGDSALYLCASSQGQPNQPQHFGDGTRLSIL.

The chain uses TRBV4-1 and TRBJ2-5; TRBD2 aligns across 8 bases. CDR1 is MGHRA, CDR2 YSYEKL, per germline. The ends lost 1 base at V and 2 bases at J; junction bases unmatched: 3. The CDR3 runs 15 residues. The CDR3 here is CASSQVPGGQETQYF. As DNA, the CDR3 is TGCGCCAGCAGCCAAGTTCCGGGGGGGCAAGAGACCCAGTACTTC.

This clone was seen just once. The chain combines TRBV7-6 with TRBJ1-5; TRBD1 might be the D (6 bases). V was shortened by 5 bases and J by 5 bases, with 19 bases between the two germline ends. This CDR3 comprises 16 residues. In germline, CDR1 is SGHVS, CDR2 FNYEAQ. CDR3 protein: CASSPTWGGVDQPQHF. In DNA form, the CDR3 reads TGTGCCAGCAGCCCCACTTGGGGGGGCGTCGATCAGCCCCAGCATTTT.

The chain carries TRBV28 and TRBJ1-1; 8 nucleotides align to TRBD1. The V segment lost 6 bases and the J segment 5 bases; nucleotides outside the gene matches: 17. Germline V gives CDR1 MDHEN, CDR2 SYDVKM. This CDR3 has 17 residues. CDR3 sequence (DNA): TGTGCCAGCAGAGATAGACAGGGGAGAAAGCTGTGGACTGAAGCTTTCTTT. Protein sequence: CASRDRQGRKLWTEAFF.

The table lists this clone with a few counts. The rearrangement joins TRBV2 to TRBJ2-7; the D is unclear. The V end lost 7 bases, the J end lost 9 bases, and 16 bases lay between the germline ends. Germline V CDR1 and CDR2: SNHLY, FYNNEI. The CDR3 contains 12 residues. The CDR3 coding sequence is TGTGCCAGCATGAGTGAGGCCCTCGGGCAGTACTTC. Amino acids: CASMSEALGQYF.

The rearrangement joins TRBV9 to TRBJ2-3; D perhaps matches TRBD1 (5 bases). Trimming removed 7 bases at V and 9 bases at J, with 15 bases between. The CDR3 is 12 residues long. Looked up from germline, CDR1 is SGDLS and CDR2 is YYNGEE. Here the CDR3 DNA reads TGTGCCAGCGGGCTAGGGGTGGGGACGCAGTATTTT. Encoded protein: CASGLGVGTQYF.